This T cell receptor beta chain was captured in a study of control samples from healthy donors and cancer patients. This clone was counted between two and nine times. Generated by immunoSEQ multiplex PCR, the TCRdb table keeps only in-frame clones and is missing some. The repertoire has 70,000 to 90,000 clones, around 94% of them found once; the top ten carry 4.8%. V lost 3 bases, J lost 4 bases, and 7 bases lay in between. CDR3 length: 13 amino acids. In germline, CDR1 is SEHNR, CDR2 FQNEAQ (reference sequence). The chain joins TRBV7-9 to TRBJ1-5; D unresolved. This TCR was sampled from a young woman in good health. The sequencing input was blood. CDR3 nucleotides: TGTGCCAGCAGCTTGGGCCCAAATCAGCCCCAGCATTTT. Translating it yields CASSLGPNQPQHF.